The next 22 T cell receptor beta chains were all read from a single sample in a study of T-cell memory formation after mild COVID-19. Each CDR3 protein gets one entry after TCRdb re-called the 5' RACE reads with MiXCR. Of 350,000 or so distinct CDR3 sequences in the sample, around 20% were seen once. Sequencing used PBMCs or a T cell subset sorted from them (not recorded which). These receptors were taken from a man between 18 and 35 years old who had mild COVID-19 (a few samples of this study predate the infection). Cell type and time point are not known.

CDR3 sequence reads: CASSWQGANEKLFF. In DNA, the CDR3 is TGCGCCAGCAGCTGGCAGGGAGCTAATGAAAAACTGTTTTTT. The genes are TRBV5-1 and TRBJ1-4; TRBD1 might be the D (5 bases). The germline V gene encodes CDR1 SGHRS and CDR2 YFSETQ. The V end was cut by 3 bases, the J end by 3 bases, with 9 bases between. The CDR3 totals 14 residues.

This chain connects TRBV4-3 to TRBJ2-7; 7 bases line up with TRBD1. Germline values: CDR1 LGHNA, CDR2 YSLEER. V gave up 4 bases and J gave up 0 bases; unmatched junction bases: 9. This CDR3 is built from 16 residues. The CDR3: CASSPLAGTASYEQYF. CDR3 nucleotide sequence: TGCGCCAGCAGCCCCCTCGCCGGGACAGCCTCCTACGAGCAGTACTTC.

This rearrangement joins TRBV5-1 to TRBJ2-5, with 11 bases identical to TRBD2. V shed 6 bases and J 5 bases; nucleotides not matched to a gene: 9. Germline V gives CDR1 SGHRS, CDR2 YFSETQ. The CDR3 runs 15 residues. As DNA, the CDR3 is TGCGCCAGCAACCAACTAGCGGGGGCTGGCGAGACCCAGTACTTC. Translated: CASNQLAGAGETQYF.

This rearrangement joins TRBV20-1 to TRBJ1-2, with a possible D match to TRBD1 (5 bases). V lost 3 bases and J lost 2, with 10 bases in between. The V gene's germline CDR1 is DFQATT and CDR2 SNEGSKA (reference sequence). CDR3 length equals 13 residues. CDR3 loop: CSASQGPNYGYTF. DNA for the CDR3: TGCAGTGCTAGTCAGGGCCCCAACTATGGCTACACCTTC.

The chain has TRBV28 and TRBJ1-6, with D possibly matching TRBD1 (6 bases). Germline V gene data show CDR1 as MDHEN and CDR2 as SYDVKM. This CDR3 has 14 amino acids. Trimming removed 7 bases at V and 13 bases at J, with 20 bases between. CDR3 coding DNA: TGTGCCAGCAACACATACCAGGGGTTTGGGCCCCTCCACTTT. Translated, it gives CASNTYQGFGPLHF.

The chain uses TRBV5-1 and TRBJ2-5; 9 nucleotides align to TRBD1. The CDR3 totals 15 residues. CDR1 SGHRS and CDR2 YFSETQ come from the germline V gene. V dropped 4 bases and J dropped 4; count of bases not matched to a gene: 8. The CDR3 bases are TGCGCCAGCAGCCGTCTTCCGGGACAGGGAGAGACCCAGTACTTC. Amino acid sequence: CASSRLPGQGETQYF.

This clonotype was recorded a few times. The chain recombines TRBV20-1 with TRBJ2-5; D might be TRBD2 (5 bases). V lost 0 bases and J lost 5, with 10 bases in between. The CDR3 totals 13 residues. The germline gives CDR1 DFQATT, CDR2 SNEGSKA (reference sequence). CDR3 bases: TGCAGTGCTAGAGAGGGAGCCAAGGAGACCCAGTACTTC. Protein: CSAREGAKETQYF.

The sample holds a few counts of this clonotype. This chain joins TRBV20-1 and TRBJ1-5, with TRBD1 as a possible D gene (5 bases). Germline CDR1 and CDR2: DFQATT and SNEGSKA (reference sequence). The CDR3 has 15 residues. Trimming stripped 3 bases from V and 2 bases from J, with 14 bases between. The CDR3 region has the DNA TGCAGTGCTAGCCTGGGGGGATCGGGCAATCAGCCCCAGCATTTT. Its translation: CSASLGGSGNQPQHF.

The gene calls are TRBV20-1 and TRBJ1-3, with a tentative D call TRBD1 (5 bases). CDR3 size: 14 residues. The germline V gene has CDR1 DFQATT and CDR2 SNEGSKA (reference sequence). The V end was cut by 6 bases, the J end by 3 bases, with 15 bases between. This chain's CDR3 is CSARIRDRGNTIYF. In nucleotides, the CDR3 is TGCAGTGCCCGAATCCGGGACCGTGGAAACACCATATATTTT.

V and J are TRBV5-1 and TRBJ2-3, with D perhaps given as TRBD1 or TRBD2 (5 bases each). CDR3 length equals 14 residues. Germline CDR1 SGHRS, CDR2 YFSETQ. The V end lost 3 bases, the J end lost 11 bases, and 19 bases lay between the germline ends. The CDR3 reads CASSSGPQGREQYF. In DNA form, the CDR3 reads TGCGCCAGCAGCTCCGGCCCGCAGGGACGCGAGCAGTATTTT.

Only a few counts were recorded for this clonotype. This chain joins TRBV2 and TRBJ1-5; 7 bases align to TRBD1. The germline V gene has CDR1 SNHLY and CDR2 FYNNEI. The ends lost 6 bases at V and 0 bases at J; junction bases unmatched: 8. This CDR3 spans 16 amino acids. CDR3 nucleotide sequence: TGTGCCAGCAGGGGACAGCAAGTATATAGCAATCAGCCCCAGCATTTT. Translated: CASRGQQVYSNQPQHF.

The J gene is TRBJ1-2, the V gene TRBV5-5, with TRBD1 matching over 7 bases. Germline V gives CDR1 SGHKS, CDR2 YYEKEE (reference sequence). Trimming cost V 4 bases and J 4 bases; bases outside gene matches: 7. CDR3 length equals 14 residues. The CDR3 protein is CASSDADRPYGYTF. The DNA for the CDR3 is TGTGCCAGCAGCGACGCGGACAGGCCCTATGGCTACACCTTC.

The chain has TRBV20-1 and TRBJ2-5; TRBD2 is a possible D gene (5 bases). CDR1 DFQATT and CDR2 SNEGSKA come from the germline V gene (reference sequence). The CDR3 is made up of 11 amino acids. The V end was cut by 5 bases, the J end by 5 bases, with 9 bases between. Written as DNA, the CDR3 is TGCAGTGCTCCCCCGGGGGAGACCCAGTACTTC. Its protein is CSAPPGETQYF.

The V gene is TRBV9, the J gene TRBJ2-1; TRBD2 aligns across 8 bases. Germline-derived CDR1 and CDR2 are SGDLS and YYNGEE. The CDR3 consists of 15 residues. Trimming took 0 bases from V and 4 from J; bases not matched to a gene: 3. As DNA, the CDR3 is TGTGCCAGCAGCGTAGGTTCTAGCGGGTACAATGAGCAGTTCTTC. Its protein is CASSVGSSGYNEQFF.

The rearrangement uses TRBV2 and TRBJ2-1; D might be TRBD1 or TRBD2, each matching 6 bases. This CDR3 spans 12 amino acids. Germline CDR1 SNHLY, CDR2 FYNNEI. Trimming shortened V by 7 bases and J by 7 bases, and 11 bases separated the two germline ends. The CDR3 reads CASKGGGNEQFF. The CDR3 DNA follows: TGTGCCAGCAAAGGAGGGGGGAATGAGCAGTTCTTC.

The chain employs TRBV4-3 and TRBJ2-1; no definite D call. The CDR3 length is 14 residues. Trimming pared 0 bases from V and 6 bases from J, leaving 9 bases between. CDR1 is LGHNA and CDR2 is YSLEER in the germline V gene. Here the CDR3 reads CASSQDRVRNEQFF. The CDR3 DNA follows: TGCGCCAGCAGCCAAGATCGGGTCCGCAATGAGCAGTTCTTC.

In this sample, this clonotype turned up a few times. This chain joins TRBV12-3 or TRBV12-4 and TRBJ2-1; TRBD1 matches at 11 bases. The CDR3 consists of 14 residues. The ends lost 6 bases at V and 9 bases at J; junction bases unmatched: 7. CDR3 nucleotides: TGTGCCAGCAGAAACACGGGACAGGGGGTTGAGCAGTTCTTC. Protein: CASRNTGQGVEQFF.

The genes are TRBV2 and TRBJ2-2; 8 bases fit TRBD1. The junction had 2 bases not matched to a gene; V was cut back by 4 bases and J by 1 base. The CDR3 length is 15 residues. Germline-derived CDR1 and CDR2 are SNHLY and FYNNEI. The CDR3 reads CASSGQGRNTGELFF. The CDR3 DNA reads TGTGCCAGCAGTGGACAGGGGAGGAACACCGGGGAGCTGTTTTTT.

About this clonotype: A much larger clone is a single base away; this may be a read error. The chain carries TRBV2 and TRBJ1-6, with 7 bases matching TRBD1. The CDR3 loop spans 14 amino acids. Germline V gives CDR1 SNHLY, CDR2 FYNNEI. CDR3 loop: CASGGQSENSALHF. Written as DNA, the CDR3 is TGTGCCAGCGGGGGACAGTCTGAAAATTCAGCCCTCCACTTT.

The chain recombines TRBV4-3 with TRBJ2-1; D may correspond to TRBD1 or TRBD2 (5 bases each). This CDR3 region has 15 residues. Trimming shortened V by 1 base and J by 7 bases, and 14 bases separated the two germline ends. Looked up from germline, CDR1 is LGHNA and CDR2 is YSLEER. CDR3 sequence (DNA): TGCGCCAGCAGCCAAGTCGGGGCCCGTGAGAATGAGCAGTTCTTC. It codes for CASSQVGARENEQFF.

Note on this clonotype: At one end the junction does not follow the germline gene, possibly because of a read error. The J gene is TRBJ1-1, the V gene TRBV7-9; D remains ambiguous. The CDR3 consists of 12 residues. Germline V CDR1 and CDR2: SEHNR, FQNEAQ (reference sequence). The CDR3 loop reads CASSPPGSGGLF. The DNA for the CDR3 is TGTGCCAGCAGCCCTCCGGGCAGTGGAGGCCTATTT.

About this clonotype: Relative to the germline gene, one junction end is altered; a read error may explain this. This rearrangement joins TRBV10-3 to TRBJ2-7; 9 nucleotides agree with TRBD1. CDR3 length: 14 residues. The germline V gene encodes CDR1 ENHRY and CDR2 SYGVKD. This chain's CDR3 is CAISATGGSYEQYF. CDR3 nucleotide sequence: TGTGCAATCAGTGCGACAGGGGGGAGCTACGAGCAGTACTTC.